This T cell receptor beta chain was documented in a study of shared clonotypes between healthy human individuals. Study as a whole: Per donor, three plates held CD4 naive cells, three held CD4 memory, two held CD8 naive and one held CD8 memory.

Deep-level running was used for the assay. Profiled with immunoSEQ multiplex PCR; TCRdb holds only in-frame clones, not every one. The sample holds 800,000 or so clones, about 97% seen once. Study-wide findings and caveats: Researchers sampled blood only, noting tissue repertoires likely differ. It was expected that sequencing depth would affect clonotype sharing among donors.

Naive-designated CD8 cells lacked CD45RO, were positively enriched for CCR7, and omitted terminally differentiated effector memory CD45RA+ cells. Comment on this clone: Its antigen remains unknown.

This CDR3 is 11 amino acids long. Per the germline V gene, CDR1 is SGHNT and CDR2 is YYREEE (reference sequence). The V gene lost 3 bases and the J gene lost 8 bases, with 6 bases spanning the gap. The chain recombines TRBV5-4 with TRBJ2-1; no clear D. This TCR was sampled from a man under 40 in good health. The sample was naive CD8+ T cells sorted from blood. The CDR3 nucleotides read TGTGCCAGCAGCTCATGGGATGAGCAGTTCTTC. Its translation: CASSSWDEQFF.